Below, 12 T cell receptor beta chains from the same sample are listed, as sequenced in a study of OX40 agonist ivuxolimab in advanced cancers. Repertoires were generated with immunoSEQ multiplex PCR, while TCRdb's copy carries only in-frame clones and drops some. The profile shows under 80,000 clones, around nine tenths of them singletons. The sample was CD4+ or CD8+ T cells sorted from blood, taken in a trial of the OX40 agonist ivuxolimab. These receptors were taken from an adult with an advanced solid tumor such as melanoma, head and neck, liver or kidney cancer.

The CDR3 nucleotides are TGTGCCAGCAGTTACTTTGCAACTAATGAAAAACTGTTTTTT. This sequence encodes CASSYFATNEKLFF. This rearrangement joins TRBV6-5 to TRBJ1-4; D remains ambiguous. The CDR3 runs to 14 residues. CDR1 MNHEY and CDR2 SVGAGI come from the germline V gene. Trimming stripped 1 base from V and 0 bases from J, with 3 bases between.

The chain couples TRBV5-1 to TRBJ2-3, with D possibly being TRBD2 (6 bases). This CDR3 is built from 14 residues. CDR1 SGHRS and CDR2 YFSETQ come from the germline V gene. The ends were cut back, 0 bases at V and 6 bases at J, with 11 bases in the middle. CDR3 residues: CASSLAGSPDTQYF. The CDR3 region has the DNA TGCGCCAGCAGCTTGGCCGGGAGCCCGGATACGCAGTATTTT. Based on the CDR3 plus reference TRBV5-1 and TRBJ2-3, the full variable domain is KAGVTQTPRYLIKTRGQQVTLSCSPISGHRSVSWYQQTPGQGLQFLFEYFSETQRNKGNFPGRFSGRQFSNSRSEMNVSTLELGDSALYLCASSLAGSPDTQYFGPGTRLTVL.

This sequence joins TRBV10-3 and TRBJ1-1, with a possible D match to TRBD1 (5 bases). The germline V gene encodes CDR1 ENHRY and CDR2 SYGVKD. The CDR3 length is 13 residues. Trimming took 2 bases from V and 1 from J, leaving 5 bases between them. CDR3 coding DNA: TGTGCCATCAGTGAGACAGGGAACACTGAAGCTTTCTTT. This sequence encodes CAISETGNTEAFF.

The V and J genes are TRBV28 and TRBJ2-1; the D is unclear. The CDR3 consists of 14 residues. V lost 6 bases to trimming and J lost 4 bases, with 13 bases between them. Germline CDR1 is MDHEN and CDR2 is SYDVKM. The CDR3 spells CASRDTLDYNEQFF. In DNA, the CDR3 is TGTGCCAGCAGGGATACCCTAGATTACAATGAGCAGTTCTTC. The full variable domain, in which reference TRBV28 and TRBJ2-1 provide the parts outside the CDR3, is DVKVTQSSRYLVKRTGEKVFLECVQDMDHENMFWYRQDPGLGLRLIYFSYDVKMKEKGDIPEGYSVSREKKERFSLILESASTNQTSMYLCASRDTLDYNEQFFGPGTRLTVL.

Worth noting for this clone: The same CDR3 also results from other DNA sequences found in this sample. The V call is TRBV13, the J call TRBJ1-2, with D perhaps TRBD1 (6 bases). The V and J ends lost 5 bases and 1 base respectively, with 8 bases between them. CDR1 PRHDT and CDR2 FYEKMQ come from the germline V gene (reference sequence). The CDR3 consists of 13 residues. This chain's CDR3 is CASSQGLNYGYTF. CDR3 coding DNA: TGTGCCAGCAGCCAGGGGCTTAACTATGGCTACACCTTC.

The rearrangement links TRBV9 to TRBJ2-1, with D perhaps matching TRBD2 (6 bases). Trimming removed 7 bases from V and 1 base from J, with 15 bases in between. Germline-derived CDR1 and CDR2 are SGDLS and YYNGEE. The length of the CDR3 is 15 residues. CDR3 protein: CASEGGGLSYNEQFF. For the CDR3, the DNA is TGTGCCAGCGAGGGAGGAGGGCTATCCTACAATGAGCAGTTCTTC.

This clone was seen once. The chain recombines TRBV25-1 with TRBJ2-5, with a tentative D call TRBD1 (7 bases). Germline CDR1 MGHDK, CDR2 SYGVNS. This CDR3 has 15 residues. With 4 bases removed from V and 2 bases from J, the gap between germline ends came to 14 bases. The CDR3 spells CASSAAGGKQETQYF. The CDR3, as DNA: TGTGCCAGCAGTGCGGCAGGGGGGAAACAAGAGACCCAGTACTTC.

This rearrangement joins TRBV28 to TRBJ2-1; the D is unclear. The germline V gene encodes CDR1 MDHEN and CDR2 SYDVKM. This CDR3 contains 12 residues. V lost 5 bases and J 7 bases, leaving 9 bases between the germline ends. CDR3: CASSVMINEQFF. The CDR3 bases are TGTGCCAGCAGTGTGATGATTAATGAGCAGTTCTTC. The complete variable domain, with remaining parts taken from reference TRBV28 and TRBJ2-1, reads DVKVTQSSRYLVKRTGEKVFLECVQDMDHENMFWYRQDPGLGLRLIYFSYDVKMKEKGDIPEGYSVSREKKERFSLILESASTNQTSMYLCASSVMINEQFFGPGTRLTVL.

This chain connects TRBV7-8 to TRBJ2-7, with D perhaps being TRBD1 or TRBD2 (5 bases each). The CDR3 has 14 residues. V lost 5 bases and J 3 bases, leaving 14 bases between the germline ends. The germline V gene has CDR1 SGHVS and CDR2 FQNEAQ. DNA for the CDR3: TGTGCCAGCAGCATGGGACCCGGTGGCTACGAGCAGTACTTC. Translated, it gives CASSMGPGGYEQYF. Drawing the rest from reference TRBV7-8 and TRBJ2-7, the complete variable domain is GAGVSQSPRYKVAKRGQDVALRCDPISGHVSLFWYQQALGQGPEFLTYFQNEAQLDKSGLPSDRFFAERPEGSVSTLKIQRTQQEDSAVYLCASSMGPGGYEQYFGPGTRLTVT.

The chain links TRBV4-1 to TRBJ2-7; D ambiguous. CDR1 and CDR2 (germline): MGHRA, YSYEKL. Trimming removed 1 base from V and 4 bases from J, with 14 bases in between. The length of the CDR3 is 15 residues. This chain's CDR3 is CASSQVLQGSYEQYF. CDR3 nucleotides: TGCGCCAGCAGCCAAGTTCTTCAAGGGTCTTACGAGCAGTACTTC.

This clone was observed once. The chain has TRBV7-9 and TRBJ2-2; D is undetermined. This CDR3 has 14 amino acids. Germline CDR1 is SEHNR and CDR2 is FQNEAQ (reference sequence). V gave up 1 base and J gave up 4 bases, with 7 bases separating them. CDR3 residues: CASSLVLGTGELFF. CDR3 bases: TGTGCCAGCAGCTTAGTACTCGGCACCGGGGAGCTGTTTTTT.

CDR3 nucleotides: TGCGCCAGCAGAACCTCCCGGGACAGGGAAATGACTGGGGCCAACGTCCTGACTTTC. It yields the protein CASRTSRDREMTGANVLTF. The chain carries TRBV10-1 and TRBJ2-6, with TRBD1 identical over 9 bases. The V and J ends lost 6 bases and 2 bases, in that order; junction bases with no gene match: 14. The CDR3 has 19 residues. Per the germline V gene, CDR1 is WNHNN and CDR2 is SYGVQD (reference sequence).